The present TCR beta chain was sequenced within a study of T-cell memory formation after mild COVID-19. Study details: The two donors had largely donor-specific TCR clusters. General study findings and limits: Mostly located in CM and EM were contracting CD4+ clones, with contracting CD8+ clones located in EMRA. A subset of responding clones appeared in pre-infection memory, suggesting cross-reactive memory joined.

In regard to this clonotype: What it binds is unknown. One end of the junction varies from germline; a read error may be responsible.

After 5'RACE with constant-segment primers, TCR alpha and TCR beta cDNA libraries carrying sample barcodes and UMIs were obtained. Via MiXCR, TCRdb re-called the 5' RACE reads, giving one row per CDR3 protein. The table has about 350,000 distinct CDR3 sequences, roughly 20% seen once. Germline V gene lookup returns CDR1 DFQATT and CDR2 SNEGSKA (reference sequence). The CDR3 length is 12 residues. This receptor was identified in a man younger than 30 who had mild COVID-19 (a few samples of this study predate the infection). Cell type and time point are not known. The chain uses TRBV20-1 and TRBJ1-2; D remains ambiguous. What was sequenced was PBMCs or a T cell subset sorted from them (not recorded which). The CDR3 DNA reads TGCAGTGCTAGAGTACTCTCGGGCGCCGCATTCTTC. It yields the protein CSARVLSGAAFF.